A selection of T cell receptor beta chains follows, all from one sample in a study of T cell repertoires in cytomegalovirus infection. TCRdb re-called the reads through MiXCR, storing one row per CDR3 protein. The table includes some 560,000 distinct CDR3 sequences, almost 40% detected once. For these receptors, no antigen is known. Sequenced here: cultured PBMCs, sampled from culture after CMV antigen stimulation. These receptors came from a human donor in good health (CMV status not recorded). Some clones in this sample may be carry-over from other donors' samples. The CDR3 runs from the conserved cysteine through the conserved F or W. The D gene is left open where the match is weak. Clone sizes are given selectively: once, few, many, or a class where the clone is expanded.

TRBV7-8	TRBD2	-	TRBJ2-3	CASSLSPGTSPDTQYF	TGTGCCAGCAGCTTAAGCCCCGGGACTAGCCCAGATACGCAGTATTTT
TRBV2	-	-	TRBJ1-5	CASSGSGFNQPQHF	TGTGCCAGCAGTGGTTCAGGGTTCAATCAGCCCCAGCATTTT
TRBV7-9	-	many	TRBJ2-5	CASSLWGLGGGETQYF	TGTGCCAGCAGCTTGTGGGGGCTCGGGGGAGGCGAGACCCAGTACTTC
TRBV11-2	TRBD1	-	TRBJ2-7	CASSLLTGTGRRYEQYF	TGTGCCAGCAGCTTACTCACCGGGACAGGGCGACGCTACGAGCAGTACTTC
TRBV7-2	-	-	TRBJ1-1	CASSPQAGFMNTEAFF	TGTGCCAGCAGCCCCCAGGCCGGTTTCATGAACACTGAAGCTTTCTTT
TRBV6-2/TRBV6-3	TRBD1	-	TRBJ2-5	CASRIEGGAETQYF	TGTGCCAGCAGAATCGAAGGGGGCGCGGAGACCCAGTACTTC
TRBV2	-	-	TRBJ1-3	CASIRDGGNTIYF	TGTGCCAGCATTCGGGACGGTGGAAACACCATATATTTT
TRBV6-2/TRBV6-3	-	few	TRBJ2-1	CASLWGAGISSNEQFF	TGTGCCAGCCTCTGGGGCGCAGGGATCTCTTCCAATGAGCAGTTCTTC
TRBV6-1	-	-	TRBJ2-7	CASSVGPDSSYEQYF	TGTGCCAGCAGTGTCGGGCCCGACAGCTCCTACGAGCAGTACTTC
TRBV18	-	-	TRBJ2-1	CASSPLGQLYNEQFF	TGTGCCAGCTCCCCACTCGGTCAACTCTACAATGAGCAGTTCTTC
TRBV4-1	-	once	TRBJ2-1	CAGSRRVFGYNEQFF	TGCGCCGGCAGCCGTCGTGTTTTCGGGTACAATGAGCAGTTCTTC
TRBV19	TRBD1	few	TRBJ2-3	CASIRQGDTDTQYF	TGTGCCAGTATTCGACAGGGAGACACAGATACGCAGTATTTT
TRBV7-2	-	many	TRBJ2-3	CASRSLEGTDTQYF	TGTGCCAGCAGATCTTTAGAAGGCACAGATACGCAGTATTTT
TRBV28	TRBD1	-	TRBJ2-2	CASRPGQSTGELFF	TGTGCCAGCAGACCGGGACAGAGCACCGGGGAGCTGTTTTTT
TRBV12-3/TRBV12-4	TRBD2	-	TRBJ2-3	CASSEREADTQYF	TGTGCCAGCAGCGAGCGGGAGGCAGATACGCAGTATTTT
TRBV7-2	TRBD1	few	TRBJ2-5	CASSVGQGRETQYF	TGTGCCAGCAGCGTGGGACAGGGGAGGGAGACCCAGTACTTC
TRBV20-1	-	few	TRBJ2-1	CSARDYRGSSYNEQFF	TGCAGTGCTAGAGATTACCGAGGGAGCTCCTACAATGAGCAGTTCTTC
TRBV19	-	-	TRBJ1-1	CASKWGRGNTEAFF	TGTGCCAGTAAGTGGGGCAGGGGGAACACTGAAGCTTTCTTT
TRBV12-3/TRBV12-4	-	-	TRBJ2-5	CASSLSTVRETQYF	TGTGCCAGCAGTCTCTCGACTGTACGGGAGACCCAGTACTTC
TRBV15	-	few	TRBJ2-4	CATGGTLAKNIQYF	TGTGCCACCGGGGGGACCCTAGCCAAAAACATTCAGTACTTC
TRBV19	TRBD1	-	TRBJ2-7	CASSRTGLSYEQYF	TGTGCCAGTAGTAGGACAGGGCTCTCCTACGAGCAGTACTTC
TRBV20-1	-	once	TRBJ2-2	CSARQEGGSGELFF	TGCAGTGCTAGACAGGAGGGGGGCTCCGGGGAGCTGTTTTTT
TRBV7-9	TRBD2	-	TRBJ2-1	CAKQASGYYNEQFF	TGTGCCAAACAGGCTAGCGGATACTACAATGAGCAGTTCTTC
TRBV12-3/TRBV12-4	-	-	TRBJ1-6	CASNAPLHF	TGTGCCAGCAATGCACCCCTCCACTTT
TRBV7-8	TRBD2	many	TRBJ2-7	CASSAAGGDAYEQYF	TGTGCCAGCAGCGCCGCGGGGGGCGATGCCTACGAGCAGTACTTC